This passage covers 13 T cell receptor beta chains from one sample sequenced in a study of CD8 T cells in Susac syndrome. RNA amounts of about 0.45 to 1 ug underwent reverse transcription with random hexamers. TCRdb passed the immunoSEQ multiplex PCR reads through MiXCR, listing each CDR3 protein once. Here the sample spans 75,000 to 100,000 distinct CDR3 sequences, about 94% being singletons. Sequenced: CD8+ T cells from PBMCs. These TCRs come from a human donor in good health.

The chain recombines TRBV28 with TRBJ2-7, with a tentative D call TRBD1 (6 bases). CDR1 is MDHEN, CDR2 SYDVKM, per germline. The CDR3 has 12 amino acids. Trimming removed 5 bases from V and 6 bases from J, with 11 bases in between. The CDR3 sequence: CASSTGTTEQYV. Written as DNA, the CDR3 is TGTGCCAGCAGTACCGGGACAACCGAGCAGTACGTC.

V usage is TRBV27 and J usage is TRBJ2-2; 7 bases line up with TRBD1. Looked up from germline, CDR1 is MNHEY and CDR2 is SMNVEV (reference sequence). V was pared by 3 bases and J by 1 base, with 2 bases of the junction left unmatched. This CDR3 comprises 15 residues. As DNA, the CDR3 is TGTGCCAGCAGTTTGGGACAGAAGAACACCGGGGAGCTGTTTTTT. It translates to CASSLGQKNTGELFF.

V usage is TRBV9 and J usage is TRBJ1-1; the D gene is possibly TRBD1 (5 bases). This CDR3 spans 15 amino acids. Trimming stripped 4 bases from V and 4 bases from J, with 17 bases between. CDR1 is SGDLS, CDR2 YYNGEE, per germline. CDR3 region: CASSPAWGVGTEAFF. CDR3 nucleotides: TGTGCCAGCAGCCCTGCCTGGGGGGTCGGCACTGAAGCTTTCTTT.

This chain links TRBV7-3 with TRBJ2-1, with TRBD2 as a possible D gene (6 bases). Germline lookup yields CDR1 SGHTA and CDR2 FQGTGA. The length of the CDR3 is 15 residues. Trimming shortened V by 5 bases and J by 6 bases, and 17 bases separated the two germline ends. The CDR3 nucleotides are TGTGCCAGCAGCCTCATAGCGGAAGCGGGCAATGAGCAGTTCTTC. Residues: CASSLIAEAGNEQFF.

The chain couples TRBV27 to TRBJ1-2; 8 bases align to TRBD1. Germline CDR1 and CDR2: MNHEY and SMNVEV (reference sequence). After removal of 0 bases from V and 3 bases from J, the junction contained 0 bases not matched to a gene. This CDR3 has 14 residues. The CDR3 loop reads CASSLSQGDYGYTF. CDR3 nucleotides: TGTGCCAGCAGTTTATCACAGGGGGACTATGGCTACACCTTC.

The chain uses TRBV13 and TRBJ2-2, with 9 bases fitting TRBD2. V lost 8 bases to trimming and J lost 1 base; unmatched junction nucleotides: 11. Germline-derived CDR1 and CDR2 are PRHDT and FYEKMQ (reference sequence). The CDR3 consists of 17 residues. CDR3 bases: TGTGCCAGCTCGTCAGCGGGAGGCGATTTGAACACCGGGGAGCTGTTTTTT. Translation: CASSSAGGDLNTGELFF.

The V and J genes are TRBV4-1 and TRBJ2-2, with D hard to call. Germline values: CDR1 MGHRA, CDR2 YSYEKL. The CDR3 contains 15 residues. The V and J ends lost 2 bases and 4 bases respectively, with 11 bases between them. CDR3 coding DNA: TGCGCCAGCAGCCAAAGAGCACGTGGCACCGGGGAGCTGTTTTTT. Translating it yields CASSQRARGTGELFF.

The V call is TRBV20-1, the J call TRBJ2-1; TRBD2 matches at 9 bases. J was trimmed by 8 bases and V by 3 bases; bases with no gene match: 11. CDR3 size: 15 residues. The germline V gene has CDR1 DFQATT and CDR2 SNEGSKA (reference sequence). CDR3 sequence: CSARALAGVRYEQFF. The CDR3 nucleotides are TGCAGTGCTAGGGCCTTAGCGGGGGTAAGATATGAGCAGTTCTTC.

The chain recombines TRBV24-1 with TRBJ2-5; D is undetermined. Germline CDR1 reads KGHDR; CDR2 reads SFDVKD. V was trimmed by 4 bases and J by 7 bases, leaving 9 bases between them. The CDR3 is 12 residues long. The CDR3 reads CATSDPNGTQYF. The CDR3 region has the DNA TGTGCCACCAGTGACCCGAATGGGACCCAGTACTTC.

The genes are TRBV14 and TRBJ2-5; 11 bases line up with TRBD2. Germline V gene lookup returns CDR1 SGHDN and CDR2 FVKESK. V was clipped by 3 bases and J by 3 bases; unmatched bases: 0. The CDR3 consists of 14 residues. The CDR3 sequence: CASSHSGREETQYF. In DNA, the CDR3 is TGTGCCAGCAGCCATAGCGGGAGGGAAGAGACCCAGTACTTC.

The chain links TRBV28 to TRBJ1-2, with D tentatively TRBD1 (5 bases). Trimming pared 7 bases from V and 6 bases from J, leaving 24 bases between. Germline-derived CDR1 and CDR2 are MDHEN and SYDVKM. The CDR3 has 16 residues. In nucleotides, the CDR3 is TGTGCCAGCACGCCCTGGGGGTCGGGGAGTAGCCATGGCTACACCTTC. Protein product: CASTPWGSGSSHGYTF.

This sequence joins TRBV28 and TRBJ2-1; TRBD2 is a possible D gene (6 bases). With 3 bases removed from V and 7 bases from J, the gap between germline ends came to 16 bases. Germline CDR1 and CDR2: MDHEN and SYDVKM. The CDR3 contains 15 residues. The CDR3 DNA follows: TGTGCCAGCAGTTTGCTCGGGACTTTGGGTAATGAGCAGTTCTTC. It codes for CASSLLGTLGNEQFF.

The chain joins TRBV9 to TRBJ1-5; the D is unclear. Germline V gene lookup returns CDR1 SGDLS and CDR2 YYNGEE. The CDR3 covers 13 residues. V was trimmed by 0 bases and J by 7 bases, leaving 8 bases between them. The CDR3 here is CASSVGSGQPQHF. The CDR3 DNA follows: TGTGCCAGCAGCGTAGGCTCGGGGCAGCCCCAGCATTTT.